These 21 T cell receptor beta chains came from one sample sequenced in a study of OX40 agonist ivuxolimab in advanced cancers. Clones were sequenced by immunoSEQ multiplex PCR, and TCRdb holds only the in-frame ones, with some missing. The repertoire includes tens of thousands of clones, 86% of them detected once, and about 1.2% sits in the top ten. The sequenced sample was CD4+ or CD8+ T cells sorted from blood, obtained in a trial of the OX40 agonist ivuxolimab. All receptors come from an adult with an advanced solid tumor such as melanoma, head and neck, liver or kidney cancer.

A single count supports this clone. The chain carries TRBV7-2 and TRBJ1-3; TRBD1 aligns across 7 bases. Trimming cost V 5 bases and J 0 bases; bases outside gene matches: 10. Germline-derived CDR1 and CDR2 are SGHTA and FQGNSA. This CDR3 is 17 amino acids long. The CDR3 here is CASSPQGGTSSGNTIYF. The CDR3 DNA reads TGTGCCAGCAGCCCCCAGGGGGGGACCTCCTCTGGAAACACCATATATTTT.

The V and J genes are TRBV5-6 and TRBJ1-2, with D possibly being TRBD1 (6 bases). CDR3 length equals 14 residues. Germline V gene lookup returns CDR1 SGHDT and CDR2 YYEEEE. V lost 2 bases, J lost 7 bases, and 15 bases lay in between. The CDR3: CASSLRTGRSGYTF. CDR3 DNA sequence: TGTGCCAGCAGCTTACGAACAGGGCGTAGTGGCTACACCTTC.

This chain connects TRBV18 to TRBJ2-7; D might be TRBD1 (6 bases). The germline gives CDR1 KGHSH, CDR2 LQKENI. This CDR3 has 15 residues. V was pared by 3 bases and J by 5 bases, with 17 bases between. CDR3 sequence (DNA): TGTGCCAGCTCACCGGGACATCTGGGAGAGGACGAGCAGTACTTC. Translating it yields CASSPGHLGEDEQYF. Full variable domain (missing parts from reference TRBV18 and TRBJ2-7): NAGVMQNPRHLVRRRGQEARLRCSPMKGHSHVYWYRQLPEEGLKFMVYLQKENIIDESGMPKERFSAEFPKEGPSILRIQQVVRGDSAAYFCASSPGHLGEDEQYFGPGTRLTVT.

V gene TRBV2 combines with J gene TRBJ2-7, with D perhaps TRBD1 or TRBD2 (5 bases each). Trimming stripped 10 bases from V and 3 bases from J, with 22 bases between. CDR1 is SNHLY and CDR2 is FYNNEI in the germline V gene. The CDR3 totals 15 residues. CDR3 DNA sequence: TGTGCCACCAAGAAAGGGTGGGGACCATTCTACGAGCAGTACTTC. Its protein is CATKKGWGPFYEQYF.

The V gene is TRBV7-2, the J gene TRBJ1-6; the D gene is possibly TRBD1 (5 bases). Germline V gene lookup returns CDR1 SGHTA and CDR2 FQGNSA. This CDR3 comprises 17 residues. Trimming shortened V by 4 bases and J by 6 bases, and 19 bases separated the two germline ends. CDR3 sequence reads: CASSYQSTGLFNSPLHF. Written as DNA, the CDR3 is TGTGCCAGCAGCTACCAGAGTACGGGGCTATTTAATTCACCCCTCCACTTT.

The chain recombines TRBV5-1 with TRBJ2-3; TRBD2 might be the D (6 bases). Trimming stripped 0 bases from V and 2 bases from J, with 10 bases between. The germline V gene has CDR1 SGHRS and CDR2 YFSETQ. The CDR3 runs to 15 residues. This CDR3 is CASSLAAGPTDTQYF. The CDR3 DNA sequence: TGCGCCAGCAGCTTGGCAGCGGGCCCCACAGATACGCAGTATTTT.

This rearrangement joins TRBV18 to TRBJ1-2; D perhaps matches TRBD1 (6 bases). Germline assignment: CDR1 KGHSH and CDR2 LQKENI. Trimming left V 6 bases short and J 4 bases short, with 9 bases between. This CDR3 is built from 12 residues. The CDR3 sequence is CASSRTAYGYTF. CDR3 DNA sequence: TGTGCCAGCTCCCGGACAGCCTATGGCTACACCTTC.

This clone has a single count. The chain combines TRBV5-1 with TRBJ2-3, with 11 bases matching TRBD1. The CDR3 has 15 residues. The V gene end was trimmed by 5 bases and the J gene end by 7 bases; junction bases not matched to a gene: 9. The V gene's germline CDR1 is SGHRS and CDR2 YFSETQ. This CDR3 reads CASSLGQGAHHTQYF. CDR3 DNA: TGCGCCAGCAGTCTTGGACAGGGGGCCCATCATACGCAGTATTTT.

The CDR3 here is CASSERLGPRGGTGELFF. As DNA, the CDR3 is TGTGCCAGCAGTGAAAGGCTTGGGCCCCGGGGGGGCACCGGGGAGCTGTTTTTT. J is TRBJ2-2 and V is TRBV6-1; 8 positions agree with TRBD2. Germline CDR1 is MNHNS and CDR2 is SASEGT. With V trimmed by 2 bases and J by 4 bases, 12 bases remained unmatched. CDR3 size: 18 residues.

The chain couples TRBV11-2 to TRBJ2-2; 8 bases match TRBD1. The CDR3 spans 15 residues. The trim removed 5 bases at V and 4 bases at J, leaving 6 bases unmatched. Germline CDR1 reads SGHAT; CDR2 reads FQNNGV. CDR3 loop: CASSRTGLPTGELFF. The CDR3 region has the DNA TGTGCCAGCAGCCGGACAGGGCTACCCACCGGGGAGCTGTTTTTT.

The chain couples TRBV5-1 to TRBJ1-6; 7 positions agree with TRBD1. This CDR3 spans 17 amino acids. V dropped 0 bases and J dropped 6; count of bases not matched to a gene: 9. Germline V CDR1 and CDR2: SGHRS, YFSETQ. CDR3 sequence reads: CASSLAGGGAGNSPLHF. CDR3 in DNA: TGCGCCAGCAGCTTGGCTGGAGGGGGCGCGGGTAATTCACCCCTCCACTTT.

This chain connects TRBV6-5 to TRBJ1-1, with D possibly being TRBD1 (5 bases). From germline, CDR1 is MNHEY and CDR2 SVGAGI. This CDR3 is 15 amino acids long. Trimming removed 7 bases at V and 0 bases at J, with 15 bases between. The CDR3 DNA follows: TGTGCCAGCAACCCACAGGCGGGGGTGAACACTGAAGCTTTCTTT. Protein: CASNPQAGVNTEAFF.

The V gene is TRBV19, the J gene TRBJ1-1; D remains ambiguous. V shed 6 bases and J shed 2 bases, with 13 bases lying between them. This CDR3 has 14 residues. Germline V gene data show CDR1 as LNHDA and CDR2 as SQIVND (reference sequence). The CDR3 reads CASRTRGGNTEAFF. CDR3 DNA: TGTGCCAGTAGGACCCGAGGTGGAAACACTGAAGCTTTCTTT. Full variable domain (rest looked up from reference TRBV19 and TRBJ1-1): DGGITQSPKYLFRKEGQNVTLSCEQNLNHDAMYWYRQDPGQGLRLIYYSQIVNDFQKGDIAEGYSVSREKKESFPLTVTSAQKNPTAFYLCASRTRGGNTEAFFGQGTRLTVV.

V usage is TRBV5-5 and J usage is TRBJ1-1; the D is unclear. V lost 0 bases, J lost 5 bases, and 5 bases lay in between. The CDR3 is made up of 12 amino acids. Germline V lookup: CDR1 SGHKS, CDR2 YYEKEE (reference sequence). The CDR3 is CASSLERTEAFF. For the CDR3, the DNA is TGTGCCAGCAGCTTGGAAAGGACTGAAGCTTTCTTT.

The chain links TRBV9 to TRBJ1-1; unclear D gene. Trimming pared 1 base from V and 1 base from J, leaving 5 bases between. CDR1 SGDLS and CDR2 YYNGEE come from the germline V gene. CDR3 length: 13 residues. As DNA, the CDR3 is TGTGCCAGCAGCGTATCGGCGAACACTGAAGCTTTCTTT. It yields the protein CASSVSANTEAFF.

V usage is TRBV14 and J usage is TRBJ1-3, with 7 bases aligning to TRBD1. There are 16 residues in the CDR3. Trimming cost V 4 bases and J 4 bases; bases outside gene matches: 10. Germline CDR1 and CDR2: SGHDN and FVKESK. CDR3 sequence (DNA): TGTGCCAGCAGCCTAGGCACAGGGGTCTCAGGAAACACCATATATTTT. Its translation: CASSLGTGVSGNTIYF.

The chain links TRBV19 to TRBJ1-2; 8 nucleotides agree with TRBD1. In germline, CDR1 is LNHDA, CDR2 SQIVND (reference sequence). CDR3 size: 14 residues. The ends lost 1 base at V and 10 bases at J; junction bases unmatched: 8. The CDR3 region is CASSIVGGTGLYTF. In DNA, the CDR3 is TGTGCCAGTAGTATAGTCGGGGGGACAGGCCTCTACACCTTC.

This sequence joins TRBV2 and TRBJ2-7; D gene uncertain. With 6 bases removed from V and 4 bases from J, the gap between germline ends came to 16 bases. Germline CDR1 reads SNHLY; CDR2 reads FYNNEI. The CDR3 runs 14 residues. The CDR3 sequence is CASRLDTPYYEQYF. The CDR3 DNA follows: TGTGCCAGCAGGCTGGATACCCCTTATTACGAGCAGTACTTC.

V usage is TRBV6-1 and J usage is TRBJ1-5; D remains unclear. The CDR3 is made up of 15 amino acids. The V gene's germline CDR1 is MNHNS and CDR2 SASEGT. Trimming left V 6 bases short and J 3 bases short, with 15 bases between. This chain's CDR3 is CASRATRVDNQPQHF. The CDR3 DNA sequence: TGTGCCAGCAGGGCGACCCGGGTGGACAATCAGCCCCAGCATTTT.

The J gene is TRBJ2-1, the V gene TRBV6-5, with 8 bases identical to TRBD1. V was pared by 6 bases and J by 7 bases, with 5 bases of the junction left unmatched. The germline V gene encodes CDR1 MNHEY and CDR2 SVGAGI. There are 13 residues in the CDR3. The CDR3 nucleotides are TGTGCCAGCAGGGAGGGACAGGAAAATGAGCAGTTCTTC. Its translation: CASREGQENEQFF.

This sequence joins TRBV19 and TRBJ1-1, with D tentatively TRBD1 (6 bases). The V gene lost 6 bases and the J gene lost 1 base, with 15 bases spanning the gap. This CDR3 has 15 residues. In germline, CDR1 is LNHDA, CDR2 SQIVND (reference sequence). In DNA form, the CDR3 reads TGTGCCAGTAGGAAGGGGGGCAGGCCGAACACTGAAGCTTTCTTT. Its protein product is CASRKGGRPNTEAFF. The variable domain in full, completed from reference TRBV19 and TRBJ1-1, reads DGGITQSPKYLFRKEGQNVTLSCEQNLNHDAMYWYRQDPGQGLRLIYYSQIVNDFQKGDIAEGYSVSREKKESFPLTVTSAQKNPTAFYLCASRKGGRPNTEAFFGQGTRLTVV.